Listed below are T cell receptor beta chains from one sample, sequenced in a study of T cell repertoires in cytomegalovirus infection. TCRdb independently ran MiXCR on the reads; one entry per CDR3 protein. The top ten clones hold more than 2.5% of a sample with approximately 700,000 distinct CDR3 sequences, 35% of them seen once. The sample comprised PBMCs. The receptors here all came from a human donor in good health (CMV status not recorded). Some clones in this sample may be carry-over from other donors' samples. The CDR3 runs from the conserved cysteine through the conserved F or W. D genes are given only for firm matches. Size is omitted from some rows. Given values are once, few, many or a class for expanded clones.

clone size	D gene	J gene	V gene	CDR3 protein	CDR3 DNA
many	-	TRBJ1-2	TRBV7-2	CASSLSRGGRYGYTF	TGTGCCAGCAGCTTATCGCGGGGGGGTCGGTATGGCTACACCTTC
once	TRBD2	TRBJ2-1	TRBV11-2	CASSLLKIAGGSYNEQFF	TGTGCCAGCAGCTTGTTAAAAATAGCGGGAGGGTCGTACAATGAGCAGTTCTTC
few	-	TRBJ1-2	TRBV28	CASSSYGGYGYTF	TGTGCCAGCAGTTCGTACGGCGGCTATGGCTACACCTTC
many	-	TRBJ2-7	TRBV7-8	CASSSRNQIYEQYF	TGTGCCAGCAGCTCGAGGAACCAGATCTACGAGCAGTACTTC
few	-	TRBJ2-7	TRBV28	CASTTSGRGRSYEQYF	TGTGCCAGCACCACGTCCGGCAGGGGAAGGTCCTACGAGCAGTACTTC
few	-	TRBJ1-5	TRBV28	CASHPAFQPQHF	TGTGCCAGCCACCCGGCCTTTCAGCCCCAGCATTTT
-	-	TRBJ1-2	TRBV20-1	CSARGLGDYGYTF	TGCAGTGCTAGAGGGTTAGGCGACTATGGCTACACCTTC
-	-	TRBJ2-1	TRBV5-6	CASSFRLDEQFF	TGTGCCAGCAGCTTTCGACTCGATGAGCAGTTCTTC
-	-	TRBJ1-2	TRBV6-8	CASSYGGGANYGYTF	TGTGCCAGCAGTTACGGGGGGGGAGCTAACTATGGCTACACCTTC
few	-	TRBJ2-7	TRBV7-6	CASSRFEEYEQYF	TGTGCCAGCAGCCGGTTTGAGGAGTACGAGCAGTACTTC
many	-	TRBJ1-3	TRBV7-2	CAGGHISGNTIYF	TGTGCCGGAGGACACATCTCTGGAAACACCATATATTTT
many	TRBD1	TRBJ2-3	TRBV7-2	CASSLAGQNAQYF	TGTGCCAGCAGCTTAGCGGGACAGAACGCGCAGTATTTT
once	-	TRBJ1-2	TRBV18	CASSPPGTNYGYTF	TGTGCCAGCTCACCCCCGGGAACTAACTATGGCTACACCTTC
few	-	TRBJ1-4	TRBV9	CASSGGGGEATNEKLFF	TGTGCCAGCAGCGGGGGGGGAGGAGAAGCAACTAATGAAAAACTGTTTTTT
-	-	TRBJ1-6	TRBV3-1	CASKDQRGRVGSPLHF	TGTGCCAGCAAGGATCAAAGGGGCAGGGTAGGTTCACCCCTCCACTTT
-	-	TRBJ1-1	TRBV5-1	CASSLDVGRNTEAFF	TGCGCCAGCAGCTTGGATGTCGGCCGAAACACTGAAGCTTTCTTT
-	-	TRBJ2-1	TRBV25-1	CASSWGARQYNEQFF	TGTGCCAGCAGCTGGGGGGCCAGGCAGTACAATGAGCAGTTCTTC
-	TRBD2	TRBJ2-3	TRBV6-6	CASSYPLAGAPQFTDTQYF	TGTGCCAGCAGTTACCCACTAGCGGGGGCCCCTCAGTTCACAGATACGCAGTATTTT
few	-	TRBJ1-3	TRBV6-1	CASRAQENTIYF	TGTGCCAGCAGGGCCCAAGAAAACACCATATATTTT
-	-	TRBJ1-3	TRBV6-6	CASSVAGGSGNTIYF	TGTGCCAGCAGTGTCGCTGGGGGCTCTGGAAACACCATATATTTT
once	-	TRBJ1-1	TRBV5-6	CASSWGSTEAFF	TGTGCCAGCAGCTGGGGATCCACTGAAGCTTTCTTT
-	-	TRBJ2-2	TRBV12-5	CASGLIGGLTGELFF	TGTGCTAGTGGTTTGATTGGAGGGCTCACCGGGGAGCTGTTTTTT
-	TRBD1	TRBJ1-3	TRBV27	CASSAMGQLGNTIYF	TGTGCCAGCAGCGCCATGGGACAGCTTGGAAACACCATATATTTT
many	-	TRBJ2-4	TRBV7-8	CASSQPNERLAKNIQYF	TGTGCCAGCAGCCAACCAAACGAACGGCTAGCCAAAAACATTCAGTACTTC
-	-	TRBJ1-2	TRBV27	CASSPLGRPSIYGYTF	TGTGCCAGCAGCCCCTTAGGACGGCCCTCGATATATGGCTACACCTTC
-	-	TRBJ2-1	TRBV27	CASSPYDRTYNEQFF	TGTGCCAGCAGTCCCTACGACAGGACCTACAATGAGCAGTTCTTC
-	TRBD1	TRBJ2-2	TRBV12-3/TRBV12-4	CASSLPPGTGDTGELFF	TGTGCCAGCAGCCTACCCCCCGGGACAGGGGACACCGGGGAGCTGTTTTTT
few	-	TRBJ1-2	TRBV19	CASSQRGDYGYTF	TGTGCCAGTTCACAGCGGGGAGACTATGGCTACACCTTC
-	-	TRBJ1-2	TRBV7-9	CASSLGRQSPTGYTF	TGTGCCAGCAGCTTAGGGCGACAGTCCCCGACGGGCTACACCTTC
-	-	TRBJ2-3	TRBV6-2/TRBV6-3	CASSYETRGTDTQYF	TGTGCCAGCAGCTACGAGACTAGGGGGACAGATACGCAGTATTTT
few	TRBD2	TRBJ2-3	TRBV10-3	CASAGLAGGPSTDTQYF	TGTGCCAGTGCGGGGCTAGCGGGGGGCCCGAGCACAGATACGCAGTATTTT
few	-	TRBJ2-7	TRBV19	CASSIRQARGYEQYF	TGTGCCAGTAGTATCCGACAGGCAAGGGGATACGAGCAGTACTTC
few	-	TRBJ2-7	TRBV7-9	CASSTEGVPLEQYF	TGTGCCAGCAGCACGGAGGGGGTGCCCCTCGAGCAGTACTTC
-	-	TRBJ2-7	TRBV5-6	CASSWGASYEQYF	TGTGCCAGCAGCTGGGGCGCCTCCTACGAGCAGTACTTC
-	TRBD2	TRBJ2-1	TRBV28	CASSSGGNNDKQFF	TGTGCCAGCAGTAGCGGGGGGAATAATGATAAGCAGTTCTTC
few	-	TRBJ1-1	TRBV28	CASSSPGLNTEAFF	TGTGCCAGCAGTTCTCCTGGGTTGAACACTGAAGCTTTCTTT
-	-	TRBJ1-2	TRBV19	CASMGASWGYTF	TGTGCCAGTATGGGTGCCTCATGGGGCTACACCTTC
few	-	TRBJ2-3	TRBV7-2	CASSLQSSSTDTQYF	TGTGCCAGCAGCTTACAAAGCTCTAGCACAGATACGCAGTATTTT
few	-	TRBJ2-7	TRBV28	CASSLLGPVEQYF	TGTGCCAGCAGTTTACTCGGGCCGGTCGAGCAGTACTTC
once	-	TRBJ1-2	TRBV10-3	CAISDGNYGYTF	TGTGCCATCAGTGACGGGAACTATGGCTACACCTTC
few	-	TRBJ2-7	TRBV28	CASSPGTPVGEQYF	TGTGCCAGCAGTCCCGGGACACCCGTCGGCGAGCAGTACTTC
many	TRBD2	TRBJ2-2	TRBV7-6	CASSSLGGLVYAGELFF	TGTGCCAGCAGCTCCCTGGGGGGACTAGTATATGCCGGGGAGCTGTTTTTT
-	-	TRBJ1-2	TRBV5-4	CASSLFRENYGYTF	TGTGCCAGCAGCTTGTTCAGGGAGAACTATGGCTACACCTTC
few	-	TRBJ1-3	TRBV7-8	CASSLGGTWNTIYF	TGTGCCAGCAGCTTAGGAGGGACGTGGAACACCATATATTTT
-	TRBD1	TRBJ2-7	TRBV11-2	CASSLRDGTGYHEQYF	TGTGCCAGCAGCCTTAGGGACGGGACAGGGTACCACGAGCAGTACTTC
few	TRBD1	TRBJ1-5	TRBV7-9	CASSLGAGGVGNQPQHF	TGTGCCAGCAGCTTAGGGGCAGGGGGAGTTGGCAATCAGCCCCAGCATTTT
few	-	TRBJ2-7	TRBV27	CASSRPGARTYEQYF	TGTGCCAGCAGTCGCCCCGGGGCCCGTACCTACGAGCAGTACTTC
-	-	TRBJ2-1	TRBV12-3/TRBV12-4	CASSLALRGSGDEQFF	TGTGCAAGCAGTTTAGCGCTTCGGGGGTCTGGGGATGAGCAGTTCTTC
-	TRBD2	TRBJ2-5	TRBV28	CASSASQLAGGRNQYF	TGTGCCAGCAGTGCCTCTCAACTAGCGGGGGGACGAAACCAGTACTTC
-	-	TRBJ1-1	TRBV5-4	CASSLEGATAPFEGAEAFF	TGTGCCAGCAGCTTGGAAGGTGCCACAGCACCCTTTGAAGGCGCTGAAGCTTTCTTT
few	-	TRBJ2-1	TRBV19	CASSTTTRNEQFF	TGTGCCAGTAGTACGACGACTAGAAATGAGCAGTTCTTC